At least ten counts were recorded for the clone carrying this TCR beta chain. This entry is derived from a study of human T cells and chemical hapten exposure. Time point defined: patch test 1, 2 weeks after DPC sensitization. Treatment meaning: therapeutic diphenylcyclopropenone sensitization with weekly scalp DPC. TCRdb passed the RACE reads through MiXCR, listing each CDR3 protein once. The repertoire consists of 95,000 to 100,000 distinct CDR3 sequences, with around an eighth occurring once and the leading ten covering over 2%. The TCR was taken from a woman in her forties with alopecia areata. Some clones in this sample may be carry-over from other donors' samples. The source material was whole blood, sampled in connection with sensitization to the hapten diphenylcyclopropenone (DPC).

CDR3 region: CASSVDGLMSSYNEQFF. The CDR3 nucleotides read TGTGCCAGCAGCGTAGATGGACTTATGAGCTCCTACAATGAGCAGTTCTTC. This chain connects TRBV9 to TRBJ2-1; maybe TRBD2 (5 bases). The germline V and J ends were trimmed by 0 bases and 0 bases, with 13 bases remaining between them. The CDR3 has 17 amino acids. Germline values: CDR1 SGDLS, CDR2 YYNGEE.